Below, 8 T cell receptor beta chains from the same sample are listed, as sequenced in a study of post-analysis software for immune sequencing data. Unique molecular identifiers were built into the TCR beta cDNA libraries. One entry per CDR3 protein results from TCRdb running MiXCR on the PCR reads. The sample yields 160,000 or so distinct CDR3 sequences, roughly 40% seen once. The source was blood, collected after autologous hematopoietic stem cell transplantation. These receptors were obtained from a girl aged 10-17 years with multiple sclerosis.

The rearrangement links TRBV5-1 to TRBJ1-1, with 7 bases identical to TRBD1. The CDR3 has 15 amino acids. Germline V CDR1 and CDR2: SGHRS, YFSETQ. Trimming took 3 bases from V and 5 from J; bases not matched to a gene: 10. As DNA, the CDR3 is TGCGCCAGCAGCTCCGTGGGACAGATGGGGACTGAAGCTTTCTTT. It encodes CASSSVGQMGTEAFF. The entire variable domain, with the rest obtained from reference TRBV5-1 and TRBJ1-1, is as follows: KAGVTQTPRYLIKTRGQQVTLSCSPISGHRSVSWYQQTPGQGLQFLFEYFSETQRNKGNFPGRFSGRQFSNSRSEMNVSTLELGDSALYLCASSSVGQMGTEAFFGQGTRLTVV.

With respect to this clonotype: At one boundary the junction diverges from the germline segment, which might be a read error. The rearrangement joins TRBV7-9 to TRBJ2-3; 8 nucleotides line up with TRBD1. Germline CDR1 SEHNR, CDR2 FQNEAQ (reference sequence). The CDR3 is made up of 15 amino acids. The CDR3 DNA is TGTACCAGCAGCCATGGACAGGGTAGCACAGATACGCAGTATTTT. This gives the protein CTSSHGQGSTDTQYF.

In regard to this clonotype: One end of the junction fails to match germline, which may point to a read error. The chain uses TRBV27 and TRBJ2-1; TRBD2 matches at 12 bases. This CDR3 contains 15 residues. From germline, CDR1 is MNHEY and CDR2 SMNVEV (reference sequence). CDR3 residues: CAGSPSSGGDNEQFF. DNA for the CDR3: TGTGCCGGCAGCCCCTCTAGCGGGGGGGACAATGAGCAGTTCTTC.

This clonotype was counted a few times. The chain employs TRBV6-5 and TRBJ2-7; D is ambiguous. Germline assignment: CDR1 MNHEY and CDR2 SVGAGI. Trimming removed 2 bases from V and 7 bases from J, with 18 bases in between. The CDR3 has 15 residues. CDR3 protein: CASSYGGSGPREQYF. CDR3 coding DNA: TGTGCCAGCAGTTACGGTGGGTCCGGGCCTAGGGAGCAGTACTTC.

This clonotype has more than one count but fewer than ten. This chain's CDR3 is CASSQQHPYSLEQYF. CDR3 coding DNA: TGTGCCAGCAGCCAGCAACACCCGTATTCACTCGAGCAGTACTTC. The chain joins TRBV7-6 to TRBJ2-7; D is undetermined. The CDR3 has 15 amino acids. Germline CDR1 reads SGHVS; CDR2 reads FNYEAQ. V was clipped by 5 bases and J by 6 bases, with 20 bases between them.

The V and J genes are TRBV24-1 and TRBJ2-2; D is undetermined. Per the germline V gene, CDR1 is KGHDR and CDR2 is SFDVKD. The CDR3 extends over 16 amino acids. The germline V and J ends were trimmed by 4 bases and 5 bases, with 16 bases remaining between them. The CDR3 DNA reads TGTGCCACCAGTGACCGACTTAGGGAAAGAACCGGGGAGCTGTTTTTT. Translation: CATSDRLRERTGELFF.

This clonotype was picked up a small number of times. The chain employs TRBV5-4 and TRBJ2-3; 9 bases fit TRBD2. Trimming took 0 bases from V and 2 from J; bases not matched to a gene: 10. From germline, CDR1 is SGHNT and CDR2 YYREEE (reference sequence). The CDR3 has 18 residues. CDR3 region: CASSLVPPGLAVTDTQYF. CDR3 bases: TGTGCCAGCAGCTTGGTCCCTCCGGGACTAGCAGTCACAGATACGCAGTATTTT.

This sequence joins TRBV7-2 and TRBJ2-5; tentative D call: TRBD2 (5 bases). The DNA end lines up better with TRBJ2-7; the J call may be wrong. CDR3 length: 14 residues. Germline assignment: CDR1 SGHTA and CDR2 FQGNSA. The CDR3 protein is CASSLVPRSGEQYF. CDR3 coding DNA: TGTGCCAGCAGCTTAGTGCCTAGAAGCGGCGAGCAGTACTTC.